This TCR beta chain was captured in a study of regulatory T cells in long-lasting Graves disease (dated by TCRdb to about 2021). Broadly, across the study: In the newly diagnosed Graves' disease group, patients had been taking antithyroid drugs for less than 3 months. Peripheral blood TCR sequencing and RNA sequencing compared persistent Graves' disease patients with newly diagnosed Graves' disease patients. The study took place in China and was registered as a clinical trial. A total of 35 or so samples underwent TCR sequencing: approximately 13 from persistent and about 20 from newly diagnosed Graves' disease patients.

Library preparation employed multiplex PCR. Sequencing was carried out with an Illumina HiSeq 4000. TCR beta libraries were built with iRepertoire HTBI primers and Arm-PCR amplification of CDR3 regions. PCR products were gel purified before sequencing. The study's processing was this. A total of 62 TRBV and some 15 TRBJ segments were identified across samples and were used for gene usage analysis of CDR3 amino acid clonotypes. COPE and FqMerger were used to merge filtered high-quality paired reads into contigs. BLAST was used to align contigs to the IMGT TRBV, TRBD and TRBJ reference genes, and CDR3 was defined following IMGT. Any clonotype with a frequency above 0.1% was counted as a highly expanded clone. Shannon entropy served as the measure of repertoire diversity, while the Gini coefficient captured V-J evenness. A clonotype found in more than one individual was treated as public. TCRdb reanalyzed the raw reads on its own, using fastp at Q25 for trimming and MiXCR for clone calling, and kept in-frame beta chains. Each CDR3 protein gets just one entry, which takes the most common genes and DNA from the rows behind it. The V and J calls and clone size come from TCRdb's table, not from the authors' own analysis. The sample records a few hundred thousand distinct CDR3 sequences, roughly 17% of which are singletons. 30% of the sample is held by the ten biggest clonotypes.

This clonotype has ten or more counts. The antigen it binds to is not known. No much larger clonotype is one base removed from it; base qualities were not supplied. Reading from cysteine to phenylalanine, the CDR3 counts 19 amino acids. Left in the record is the CDR3 DNA by itself, 57 bases read in frame from the first base. V has 6 bases trimmed and J has 9 bases trimmed; junction bases matching no gene number 25. Sequences SGHRS (CDR1) and YFSETQ (CDR2) are obtained from the germline V gene. General study outcomes and caveats: Because the primary lesion, thyroid tissue, could not be accessed, the study looked at peripheral blood alone. Compared with newly diagnosed patients, persistent Graves' disease patients had lower TCR Shannon entropy and fewer highly expanded clones, which suggests clonal expansion. Only the TCR beta chain was sequenced and analyzed. Preferential use of TRBV28, TRBJ1-2 and TRBJ2-5 was observed in persistent disease, whereas TRBV20-1 and TRBJ2-1 were favored in newly diagnosed disease. A larger number of public clonotypes was shared among persistent patients (more than 2,500) than among newly diagnosed patients (around 880). The small sample size was acknowledged by the authors as a limitation that may reduce accuracy.

What the time point label conveys for this sample: newly diagnosed GD, antithyroid drugs for less than 3 months. For both TCR sequencing and RNA sequencing, RNA was extracted from PBMCs using TRIzol. Graves' disease was diagnosed according to American Thyroid Association guidelines. Patients for the study were recruited at an endocrinology department in Xi'an, China. From each patient, around 9 milliliters of peripheral blood was collected into an EDTA anticoagulant tube. Ficoll Paque Plus density gradient separation was used to isolate PBMCs, and no further T cell sorting was performed. An Agilent 2100 Bioanalyzer and agarose gel were used to assess RNA quality, and a NanoDrop 2000 was used to measure RNA concentration. The same data also went into a second study, on T cells in Graves' hyperthyroidism and ophthalmopathy. The second study's paper adds: Graves' hyperthyroidism was defined as stable when no progression to ophthalmopathy occurred over 18 months of follow-up. Hyperthyroidism patients were newly diagnosed, with disease duration under 2 months, and aged 18 to 65 years. Patients with uncontrolled infections, other autoimmune diseases, pregnancy or lactation were excluded. Clinical symptoms, serum thyroxine and TRAb, thyroid ultrasound, and orbital computed tomography formed the basis for the diagnoses. For the first round of RT-PCR on the TCR CDR3, the HTBI primer set was used together with the Qiagen OneStep RT-PCR kit. Most expanded thyroid clonotypes (frequency above 0.001) were also detected in blood, a finding suggesting that blood repertoires may reflect thyroid immune responses. Ophthalmopathy was separated from stable hyperthyroidism by a 13 V-J signature model, with approximately 89% sensitivity and 81% to 82% specificity obtained in cross-validation and 80%/75% obtained in testing. In validation, the model predicted progression to ophthalmopathy with approximately 71% sensitivity and approximately 78% specificity, a median of 6.5 months before onset. To identify distinguishing TCR V-J signatures, a discovery cohort of about 100 patients was used, comprising 43 with Graves' ophthalmopathy and some 60 with stable Graves' hyperthyroidism. An independent validation cohort of fewer than 20 hyperthyroidism patients and approximately 15 patients who later progressed to ophthalmopathy tested prospective prediction of ophthalmopathy. The 100 discovery patients were divided at random into training and test sets in a 7:3 ratio. In addition, the study compared T-cell repertoires in thyroid tissue and in blood from a handful of Graves' hyperthyroidism patients. Following sampling, methimazole starting at 30 mg daily was given to hyperthyroidism patients, and high-dose intravenous methylprednisolone was given to ophthalmopathy patients. Libraries were constructed in a second round of multiplex PCR, after which size selection and purification were carried out. The libraries were sequenced on an Illumina HiSeq2000 using paired-end 100 bp reads. Raw data were processed with SOAPnuke, discarding reads with adapters, uncalled bases, mean Phred below 15, or no exact constant-primer or identifier match. COPE v1.2.5 was used to merge the high-quality paired reads, and each unique nucleotide sequence was defined as a clonotype. MiTCR v1.1 was used to align clonotypes to the IMGT TRBV, TRBD and TRBJ reference segments. The analysis was restricted to V-J combinations with a frequency above 0.0001, which together covered 99.2% of the repertoires. The TCS score was defined as the ratio of F50 (clonal expansion) to E x V (chaos), calculated using BLOSUM62-based TCRdist between CDR3 peptides within each V-J. Welch's t-statistics and random forest reduced just over 500 V-J features to roughly 13, which were used in a naive Bayes classifier (R e1071). Sample size was not statistically predetermined, and blinding of investigators to group allocation was not performed. TCR Vbeta CDR3 sequencing of 120 to 150 peripheral blood samples (over 40 ophthalmopathy, roughly 74 hyperthyroidism and approximately 17 progressor patients) is reported in the paper.

In this chain, TRBV5-1 is recombined with TRBJ2-1; 9 central nucleotides agree with TRBD1. The receptor comes from a man in his forties with Graves disease. Donor details come from another sample of the same person, matched by shared clones. This sample comprised peripheral blood mononuclear cells (PBMCs), obtained at new diagnosis, from a patient treated with antithyroid drugs. The CDR3 reads as follows: CASTLPRDRAEVRVGEQFF. In nucleotide form, the sequence is TGCGCCAGCACCTTACCCCGGGACAGGGCGGAAGTACGGGTTGGTGAGCAGTTCTTC. With the portions outside the CDR3 filled from the reference TRBV5-1 and TRBJ2-1 genes, the complete variable region becomes KAGVTQTPRYLIKTRGQQVTLSCSPISGHRSVSWYQQTPGQGLQFLFEYFSETQRNKGNFPGRFSGRQFSNSRSEMNVSTLELGDSALYLCASTLPRDRAEVRVGEQFFGPGTRLTVL.